This passage covers 18 T cell receptor beta chains from one sample sequenced in a study of molecular identifiers for immune sequencing clone quantification. TCRdb reanalysed the PCR reads using MiXCR and keeps one entry per CDR3 protein. The table has approximately 590,000 distinct CDR3 sequences, 25% seen once. The specimen was naive CD8+ T cells from blood, with Jurkat cell RNA spiked in. As for subset: FACS-sorted CD8+CD4-CCR7+CD45RA+ naive T cells. The receptors here all came from a human donor in good health. Some libraries in this study had Jurkat cell RNA spiked in.

This clonotype has a handful of counts. One end of the junction varies from germline; a read error may be responsible. The DNA of the CDR3 is TGTGCCAGCAGCCCCTTTACGGGGGGGATTTACACCGGGGGGCTGTTTTTT. This sequence encodes CASSPFTGGIYTGGLFF. The V gene is TRBV11-2, the J gene TRBJ2-2, with 8 bases aligning to TRBD2. Germline loops: CDR1 SGHAT, CDR2 FQNNGV. The CDR3 is 17 amino acids.

The rearrangement uses TRBV4-3 and TRBJ2-7, with 10 nucleotides matching TRBD2. Germline trimming cut 1 base from V and 4 bases from J; bases unmatched to any gene: 4. CDR3 length: 15 residues. CDR1 is LGHNA, CDR2 YSLEER, per germline. The CDR3 spells CASSQGSGRIYEQYF. CDR3 coding DNA: TGCGCCAGCAGCCAAGGTAGCGGGAGGATTTACGAGCAGTACTTC.

This clonotype was picked up many times. The chain joins TRBV29-1 to TRBJ1-1; no firm D call. Germline CDR1 SQVTM, CDR2 ANQGSEA. The germline V and J ends were trimmed by 3 bases and 0 bases, with 14 bases remaining between them. The CDR3 totals 15 residues. CDR3 DNA sequence: TGCAGCGTTGAGTTTCTCCGAGGCTTGAACACTGAAGCTTTCTTT. Its translation: CSVEFLRGLNTEAFF.

CDR3 nucleotide sequence: TGTGCCAGCAGTACGACATATTCCTACGAGCAGTACTTC. Translation gives CASSTTYSYEQYF. This rearrangement joins TRBV28 to TRBJ2-7; D call uncertain. V gave up 5 bases and J gave up 1 base, with 9 bases separating them. Germline lookup yields CDR1 MDHEN and CDR2 SYDVKM. The CDR3 contains 13 residues. Drawing the rest from reference TRBV28 and TRBJ2-7, the complete variable domain is DVKVTQSSRYLVKRTGEKVFLECVQDMDHENMFWYRQDPGLGLRLIYFSYDVKMKEKGDIPEGYSVSREKKERFSLILESASTNQTSMYLCASSTTYSYEQYFGPGTRLTVT.

This clonotype was seen at least ten times. V gene TRBV3-1 combines with J gene TRBJ2-2; D is uncertain. Germline V CDR1 and CDR2: LGHDT, YNNKEL (reference sequence). The CDR3 loop spans 13 amino acids. Trimming shortened V by 5 bases and J by 4 bases, and 8 bases separated the two germline ends. The CDR3 spells CASSDPITGELFF. The CDR3 DNA follows: TGTGCCAGCAGCGACCCGATCACCGGGGAGCTGTTTTTT. The whole variable domain, remainder taken from reference TRBV3-1 and TRBJ2-2, is DTAVSQTPKYLVTQMGNDKSIKCEQNLGHDTMYWYKQDSKKFLKIMFSYNNKELIINETVPNRFSPKSPDKAHLNLHINSLELGDSAVYFCASSDPITGELFFGEGSRLTVL.

Concerning this clonotype: A much larger clone is a single base away; this may be a read error. This rearrangement joins TRBV7-6 to TRBJ1-1; D is unresolved. Per germline, CDR1 SGHVS and CDR2 FNYEAQ. With 3 bases removed from V and 5 bases from J, the gap between germline ends came to 13 bases. The CDR3 has 14 residues. For the CDR3, the DNA is TGTGCCAGCAGCTTTATCACGGTGGGGACTGAAGCTTTCTTT. Its protein is CASSFITVGTEAFF. Full variable domain (outside the CDR3, taken from reference TRBV7-6 and TRBJ1-1): GAGVSQSPRYKVTKRGQDVALRCDPISGHVSLYWYRQALGQGPEFLTYFNYEAQQDKSGLPNDRFSAERPEGSISTLTIQRTEQRDSAMYRCASSFITVGTEAFFGQGTRLTVV.

The chain has TRBV15 and TRBJ2-1, with a tentative D call TRBD2 (6 bases). The V end was cut by 2 bases, the J end by 6 bases, with 11 bases between. CDR3 length equals 14 residues. The germline gives CDR1 LNHNV, CDR2 YYDKDF (reference sequence). CDR3 DNA: TGTGCCACCAGCAGACCCACTAGCCTCAATGAGCAGTTCTTC. Protein product: CATSRPTSLNEQFF.

Concerning this clonotype itself: Since a much larger clone is just one base distant, this may be a read error. The V and J genes are TRBV3-1 and TRBJ2-7; the D gene could be TRBD1 or TRBD2 (5 bases each). From germline, CDR1 is LGHDT and CDR2 YNNKEL (reference sequence). The CDR3 has 14 amino acids. Here the CDR3 reads CASSHGDAAYGQYF. Here the CDR3 DNA reads TGTGCCAGCAGCCACGGGGACGCGGCCTACGGGCAGTACTTC.

This sequence joins TRBV5-6 and TRBJ1-5, with D hard to call. Germline CDR1 and CDR2: SGHDT and YYEEEE. Trimming removed 1 base from V and 9 bases from J, with 14 bases in between. The CDR3 has 14 residues. The CDR3 sequence: CASSLSYRFGPQHF. The CDR3 DNA reads as TGTGCCAGCAGCTTGTCCTACCGCTTTGGGCCCCAGCATTTT.

This rearrangement joins TRBV9 to TRBJ2-1; weak D call: TRBD2 (6 bases). CDR1 is SGDLS and CDR2 is YYNGEE in the germline V gene. There are 15 residues in the CDR3. With 0 bases removed from V and 4 bases from J, the gap between germline ends came to 11 bases. The CDR3 DNA sequence: TGTGCCAGCAGCGTAGCGGGACTCCTATACAATGAGCAGTTCTTC. Amino acids: CASSVAGLLYNEQFF. The entire variable domain, with the rest obtained from reference TRBV9 and TRBJ2-1, is as follows: DSGVTQTPKHLITATGQRVTLRCSPRSGDLSVYWYQQSLDQGLQFLIQYYNGEERAKGNILERFSAQQFPDLHSELNLSSLELGDSALYFCASSVAGLLYNEQFFGPGTRLTVL.

This clonotype was picked up a small number of times. The chain links TRBV18 to TRBJ2-7; TRBD1 aligns across 8 bases. Trimming at V came to 3 bases and at J to 2 bases, leaving 9 bases not matched to a gene. This CDR3 is 16 amino acids long. CDR1 and CDR2 (germline): KGHSH, LQKENI. The CDR3 DNA is TGTGCCAGCTCACCCGACAGGGGAATAGGAACCTACGAGCAGTACTTC. This sequence encodes CASSPDRGIGTYEQYF.

Regarding this clonotype: A read error may explain this, as a much larger clone is one base away. The chain recombines TRBV20-1 with TRBJ2-7, with TRBD2 as a possible D gene (5 bases). Germline lookup yields CDR1 DFQATT and CDR2 SNEGSKA (reference sequence). This CDR3 is 11 amino acids long. V dropped 0 bases and J dropped 5 bases, with 5 bases sitting between them. CDR3 bases: TGCAGTGCTAGAGACGGGGACGAGCAGTACTTC. Its protein product is CSARDGDEQYF.

The chain carries TRBV6-2 or TRBV6-3 and TRBJ1-6; D ambiguous. V was clipped by 5 bases and J by 13 bases, with 9 bases between them. The length of the CDR3 is 11 residues. Germline assignment: CDR1 MNHEY and CDR2 SVGEGT. The CDR3 here is CASSTFPPLHF. The DNA for the CDR3 is TGTGCCAGCAGTACGTTCCCGCCCCTCCACTTT.

This clonotype appeared a few times. The gene calls are TRBV3-1 and TRBJ2-1, with D perhaps matching TRBD1 (5 bases). The CDR3 covers 15 residues. V dropped 1 base and J dropped 4 bases, with 11 bases sitting between them. Germline V lookup: CDR1 LGHDT, CDR2 YNNKEL (reference sequence). CDR3 nucleotide sequence: TGTGCCAGCAGCCAAGCGGAGACAGCTTACAATGAGCAGTTCTTC. As protein: CASSQAETAYNEQFF.

The chain couples TRBV28 to TRBJ2-7; 10 positions match TRBD2. CDR1 is MDHEN, CDR2 SYDVKM, per germline. J lost 4 bases, V lost 8 bases, and 11 bases had no gene match. The CDR3 sequence is 15 residues long. The CDR3 coding sequence is TGTGCCAGCGCCACGGGACTAGCGCGAGAATACGAGCAGTACTTC. This sequence encodes CASATGLAREYEQYF.

The chain links TRBV19 to TRBJ2-3, with D perhaps TRBD2 (5 bases). Germline CDR1 is LNHDA and CDR2 is SQIVND (reference sequence). V lost 3 bases to trimming and J lost 2 bases, with 9 bases between them. This CDR3 comprises 14 residues. CDR3 in DNA: TGTGCCAGTAGTATTGTGGAGGACACAGATACGCAGTATTTT. Protein product: CASSIVEDTDTQYF.

This clonotype was recorded many times. CDR3 sequence (DNA): TGTGCCAGCAGCTTGGGGCAGGGACGGTTCGAGCCCCAGCATTTT. Amino acid sequence: CASSLGQGRFEPQHF. This rearrangement joins TRBV5-5 to TRBJ1-5, with a tentative D call TRBD1 (5 bases). Trimming removed 0 bases at V and 8 bases at J, with 15 bases between. The CDR3 extends over 15 amino acids. Germline V lookup: CDR1 SGHKS, CDR2 YYEKEE (reference sequence). Full variable domain (outside the CDR3, taken from reference TRBV5-5 and TRBJ1-5): DAGVTQSPTHLIKTRGQQVTLRCSPISGHKSVSWYQQVLGQGPQFIFQYYEKEERGRGNFPDRFSARQFPNYSSELNVNALLLGDSALYLCASSLGQGRFEPQHFGDGTRLSIL.

The genes are TRBV7-9 and TRBJ2-1; 13 bases are shared with TRBD2. The CDR3 is 18 residues long. Trimming took 4 bases from V and 5 from J; bases not matched to a gene: 11. Per the germline V gene, CDR1 is SEHNR and CDR2 is FQNEAQ (reference sequence). The CDR3 here is CASSSGLAGPLPHNEQFF. The CDR3 nucleotides read TGTGCCAGCAGCTCGGGACTAGCGGGACCCCTCCCTCACAATGAGCAGTTCTTC.